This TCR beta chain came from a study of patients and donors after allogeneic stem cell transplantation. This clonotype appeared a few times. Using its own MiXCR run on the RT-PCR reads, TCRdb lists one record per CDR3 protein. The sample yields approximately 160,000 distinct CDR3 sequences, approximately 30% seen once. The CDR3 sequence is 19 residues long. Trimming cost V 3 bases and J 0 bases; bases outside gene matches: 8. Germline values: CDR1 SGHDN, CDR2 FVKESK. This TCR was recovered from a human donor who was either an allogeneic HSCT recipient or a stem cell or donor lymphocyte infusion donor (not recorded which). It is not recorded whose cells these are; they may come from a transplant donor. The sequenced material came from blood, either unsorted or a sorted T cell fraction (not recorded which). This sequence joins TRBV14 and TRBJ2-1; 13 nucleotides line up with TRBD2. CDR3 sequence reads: CASSHGLAGDLRSYNEQFF. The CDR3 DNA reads TGTGCCAGCAGCCATGGACTAGCGGGAGACCTCCGCTCCTACAATGAGCAGTTCTTC.